Listed below are T cell receptor beta chains from one sample, sequenced in a study of T cell repertoires in aging, cancer and after chemotherapy. TCRdb passed the multiplex PCR reads through MiXCR, listing each CDR3 protein once. The repertoire holds about 8,300 distinct CDR3 sequences, with around 30% as singletons. The specimen was blood. The origin of the receptors is a human donor in good health. Both conserved end residues are part of each CDR3. A D gene is named only where the DNA matches it firmly. Only some rows state a clone size, as once, few, many or a class for expanded clones.

clone_size,v_call,j_call,d_call,cdr3_nt,cdr3_aa
.,TRBV6-6,TRBJ1-1,.,TGCGCCAGTCAAAAAAACACTGAAGCTTTCTTT,CASQKNTEAFF
few,TRBV10-3,TRBJ2-3,.,TGTGCCATCCTAAAACAGGGTGCAGATACGCAGTATTTT,CAILKQGADTQYF
few,TRBV6-2/TRBV6-3,TRBJ2-7,.,TGTGCCTCCTCCCGGGGGCTCGAGCAGTACTTC,CASSRGLEQYF
.,TRBV5-1,TRBJ2-7,TRBD2,TGCGCCAGCAGCTTGACTAGCGGGGGTTACGAGCAGTACTTC,CASSLTSGGYEQYF
.,TRBV6-1,TRBJ1-3,.,TGTGCCAGCAGTGAAACGGCGGCTGGAAACACCATATATTTT,CASSETAAGNTIYF
.,TRBV5-6,TRBJ2-3,.,TGTGCCAGCAGCTTGGGGGCGAAGGACCCTAGCACAGATACGCAGTATTTT,CASSLGAKDPSTDTQYF
.,TRBV20-1,TRBJ2-7,.,TGCAGTGCTAGAAAGGGCAGGGACGAGCAGTACTTC,CSARKGRDEQYF
few,TRBV18,TRBJ1-1,.,TGTGCCAGCTCACCATTCGAGGGGGAAGCTTTCTTT,CASSPFEGEAFF
few,TRBV18,TRBJ2-3,.,TGTGCCAGCTCCCAGACAGCTCTTAGCACAGATACGCAGTATTTT,CASSQTALSTDTQYF
few,TRBV6-1,TRBJ1-6,.,TGTGCCAGCGTCACGAGCTCCTATAATTCACCCCTCCACTTT,CASVTSSYNSPLHF
.,TRBV6-1,TRBJ1-1,.,TGTGCCAGCAGTGTGGACAGACGAGGCACTGAAGCTTTCTTT,CASSVDRRGTEAFF
.,TRBV10-1,TRBJ2-7,TRBD1,TGCGCCAGCAGTGAGGGACAGGTTACCTACGAGCAGTACTTC,CASSEGQVTYEQYF
once,TRBV18,TRBJ2-7,.,TGTGCCAGCTCACCGGACCAGTTGGGCGAGCAGTACTTC,CASSPDQLGEQYF
.,TRBV7-6,TRBJ2-1,TRBD1,TGTGCCAGCAGCTACGACAGGGGGCGAGGGAATGAGCAGTTCTTC,CASSYDRGRGNEQFF
.,TRBV6-5,TRBJ2-1,TRBD2,TGTGCCAGCAGGGGGGGGGTCGTCAATGAGCAGTTCTTC,CASRGGVVNEQFF
.,TRBV6-5,TRBJ2-7,.,TGTGCCAGCAGTTACTCATGGGGCAGGGCTCAAACCTACGAGCAGTACTTC,CASSYSWGRAQTYEQYF
once,TRBV4-2,TRBJ1-5,.,TGTGCCAGCAGCCATGGCGAGGGAGATCAGCCCCAGCATTTT,CASSHGEGDQPQHF
.,TRBV24-1,TRBJ1-6,.,TGTGCCAGCAGTGGGGGGTCGGGGGCTTATAATTCACCCCTCCACTTT,CASSGGSGAYNSPLHF
few,TRBV10-1,TRBJ1-6,.,TGCGCCAGCCGAGAGAGACATAATTCACCCCTCCACTTT,CASRERHNSPLHF
.,TRBV15,TRBJ1-1,.,TGTGCCACCAGCAGAGATACCACGAACACTGAAGCTTTCTTT,CATSRDTTNTEAFF
few,TRBV12-3/TRBV12-4,TRBJ2-1,TRBD2,TGTGCCAGCAGCCTACTTCAAGCGGGGGACCCAGGGGAGCAGTTCTTC,CASSLLQAGDPGEQFF
few,TRBV30,TRBJ1-2,.,TGTGCCTGGAGTGCTGTGGATGGGTACCATGGCTACACCTTC,CAWSAVDGYHGYTF
few,TRBV27,TRBJ1-6,TRBD1,TGTGCCAGCAGTCCGCAGACAGGGGTAAGAGGATCACCCCTCCACTTT,CASSPQTGVRGSPLHF
few,TRBV12-3/TRBV12-4,TRBJ2-7,TRBD1,TGTGCCAGCAGTGTGACAGGGGGGCCCTCCTACGAGCAGTACTTC,CASSVTGGPSYEQYF
.,TRBV12-3/TRBV12-4,TRBJ2-2,.,TGTGCCAGCAGTTTAAGTACGGTACACACCGTGGAGCTGTTTTTT,CASSLSTVHTVELFF
medium-sized,TRBV29-1,TRBJ2-1,TRBD2,TGCAGCGTTCCCGGGACTAGCGGGGGGGAAAATGAGCAGTTCTTC,CSVPGTSGGENEQFF
few,TRBV15,TRBJ1-6,.,TGTGCCATTCCATTTGAGAGCTCCTATAATTCACCCCTCCACTTT,CAIPFESSYNSPLHF
.,TRBV12-3/TRBV12-4,TRBJ1-2,.,TGTGCCAGCAGTACGGAATTTGACTATGGCTACACCTTC,CASSTEFDYGYTF
.,TRBV20-1,TRBJ2-1,TRBD2,TGCAGTGCTAGAGATCCAGCGGGATCCAACAATGAGCAGTTCTTC,CSARDPAGSNNEQFF
.,TRBV5-6,TRBJ1-1,.,TGCGCCAGCAGCTTGGGAATAGGGATGGGAACTGAAGCTTTCTTT,CASSLGIGMGTEAFF
few,TRBV15,TRBJ2-7,.,TGTGCCACCAGCAGAGATGTGGGCTACGAGCAGTACTTC,CATSRDVGYEQYF
.,TRBV6-2/TRBV6-3,TRBJ2-3,.,TGTGCCAGCCGGACAAGCACAGATACGCAGTATTTT,CASRTSTDTQYF
few,TRBV18,TRBJ2-6,.,TGTGCCAGCTCACCACCGAATTCTAGACGGCAGGCTAACTCTGGGGCCAACGTCCTGACTTTC,CASSPPNSRRQANSGANVLTF
once,TRBV5-5,TRBJ2-6,TRBD2,TGTGCCAGCAGCGTAGTGGGCGGGGGGCTCAGCTCTGGGGCCAACGTCCTGACTTTC,CASSVVGGGLSSGANVLTF
.,TRBV6-1,TRBJ2-3,.,TGTGCCAGCAGTGAAGAAGGGGCTAGCACAGATACGCAGTATTTT,CASSEEGASTDTQYF
.,TRBV6-5,TRBJ2-4,.,TGTGCCAGCAGTCCCCCCGGGCGGGCCAAAAACATTCAGTACTTC,CASSPPGRAKNIQYF
few,TRBV7-9,TRBJ2-3,TRBD2,TGTGCCAGCAGCTTAGGTGAGCGAGCGGGGGAGACAGATACGCAGTATTTT,CASSLGERAGETDTQYF